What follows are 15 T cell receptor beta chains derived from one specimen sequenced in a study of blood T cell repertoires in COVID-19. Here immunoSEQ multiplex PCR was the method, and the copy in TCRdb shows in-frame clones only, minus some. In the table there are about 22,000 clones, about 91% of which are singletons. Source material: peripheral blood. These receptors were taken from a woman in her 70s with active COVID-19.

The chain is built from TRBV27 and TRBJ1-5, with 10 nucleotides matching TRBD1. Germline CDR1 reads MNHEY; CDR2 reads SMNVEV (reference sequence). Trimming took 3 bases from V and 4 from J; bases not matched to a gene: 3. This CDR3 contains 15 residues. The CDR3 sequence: CASSFGTGENQPQHF. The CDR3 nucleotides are TGTGCCAGCAGTTTCGGGACAGGGGAGAATCAGCCCCAGCATTTT.

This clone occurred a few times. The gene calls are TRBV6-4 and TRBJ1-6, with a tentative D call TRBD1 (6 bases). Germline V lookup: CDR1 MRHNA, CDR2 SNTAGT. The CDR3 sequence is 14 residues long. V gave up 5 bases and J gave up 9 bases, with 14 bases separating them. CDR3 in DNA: TGTGCCAGCAGTTCCGGGACAAGATTTTCACCCCTCCACTTT. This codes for CASSSGTRFSPLHF.

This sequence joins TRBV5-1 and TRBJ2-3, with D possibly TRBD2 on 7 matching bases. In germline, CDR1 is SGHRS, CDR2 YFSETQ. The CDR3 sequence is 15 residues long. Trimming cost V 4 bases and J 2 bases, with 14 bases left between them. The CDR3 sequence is CASSPFAGATDTQYF. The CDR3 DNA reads TGCGCCAGCAGCCCCTTCGCGGGGGCCACAGATACGCAGTATTTT.

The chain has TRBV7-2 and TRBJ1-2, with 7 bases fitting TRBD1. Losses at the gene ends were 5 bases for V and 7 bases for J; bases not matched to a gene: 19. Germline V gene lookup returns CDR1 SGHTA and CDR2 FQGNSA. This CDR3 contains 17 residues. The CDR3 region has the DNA TGTGCCAGCAGCCCTAGTTTGACAGGGCATTTGCTGGGTGGCTACACCTTC. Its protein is CASSPSLTGHLLGGYTF.

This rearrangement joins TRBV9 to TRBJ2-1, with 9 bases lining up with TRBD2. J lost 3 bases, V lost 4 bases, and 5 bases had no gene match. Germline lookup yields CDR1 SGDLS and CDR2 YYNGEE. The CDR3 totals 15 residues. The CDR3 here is CASSTRLAVYNEQFF. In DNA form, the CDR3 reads TGTGCCAGCAGCACCAGACTAGCGGTCTACAATGAGCAGTTCTTC.

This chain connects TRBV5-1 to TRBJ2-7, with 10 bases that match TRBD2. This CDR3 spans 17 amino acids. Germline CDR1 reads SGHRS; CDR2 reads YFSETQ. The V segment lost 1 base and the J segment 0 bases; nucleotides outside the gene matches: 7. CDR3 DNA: TGCGCCAGCAGCTTGCACCCGGGACTAGCGAGCTCCTACGAGCAGTACTTC. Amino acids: CASSLHPGLASSYEQYF.

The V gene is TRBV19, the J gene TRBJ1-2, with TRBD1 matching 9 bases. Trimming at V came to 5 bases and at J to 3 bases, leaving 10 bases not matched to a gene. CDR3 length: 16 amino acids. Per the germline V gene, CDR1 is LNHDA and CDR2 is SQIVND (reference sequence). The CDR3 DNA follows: TGTGCCAGTAGTTCAAAAGACAGGGGGGAAGACTATGGCTACACCTTC. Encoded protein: CASSSKDRGEDYGYTF.

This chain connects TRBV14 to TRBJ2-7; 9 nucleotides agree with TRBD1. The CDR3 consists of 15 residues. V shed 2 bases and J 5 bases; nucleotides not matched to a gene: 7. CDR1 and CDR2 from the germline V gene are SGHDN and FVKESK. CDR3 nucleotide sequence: TGTGCCAGCAGCCAACCCGGGACAGGGCTGAACGAGCAGTACTTC. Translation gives CASSQPGTGLNEQYF.

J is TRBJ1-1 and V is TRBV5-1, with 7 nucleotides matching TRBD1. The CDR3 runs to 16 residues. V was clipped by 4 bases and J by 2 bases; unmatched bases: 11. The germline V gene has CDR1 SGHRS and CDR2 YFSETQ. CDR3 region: CASSPSAGGKNTEAFF. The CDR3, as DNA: TGCGCCAGCAGCCCCAGCGCAGGGGGAAAAAACACTGAAGCTTTCTTT.

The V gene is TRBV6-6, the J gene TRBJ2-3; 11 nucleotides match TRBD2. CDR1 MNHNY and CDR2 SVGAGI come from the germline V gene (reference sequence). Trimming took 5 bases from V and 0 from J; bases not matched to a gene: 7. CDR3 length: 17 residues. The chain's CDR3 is CASSQPGLAASTDTQYF. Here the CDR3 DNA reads TGTGCCAGCAGTCAGCCGGGACTAGCGGCTAGCACAGATACGCAGTATTTT.

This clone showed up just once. CDR3 protein: CASSPSGPGEQYF. CDR3 DNA: TGTGCCAGCAGTCCGTCCGGCCCGGGGGAGCAGTACTTC. The chain has TRBV27 and TRBJ2-7; D might be TRBD2 (5 bases). Germline lookup yields CDR1 MNHEY and CDR2 SMNVEV (reference sequence). V was trimmed by 5 bases and J by 7 bases, leaving 15 bases between them. The length of the CDR3 is 13 residues.

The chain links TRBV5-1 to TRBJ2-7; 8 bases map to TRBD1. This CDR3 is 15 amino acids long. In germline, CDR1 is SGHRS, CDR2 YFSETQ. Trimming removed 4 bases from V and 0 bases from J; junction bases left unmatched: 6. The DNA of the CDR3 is TGCGCCAGCAGCGGCGGGACAGGATACTCCTACGAGCAGTACTTC. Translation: CASSGGTGYSYEQYF.

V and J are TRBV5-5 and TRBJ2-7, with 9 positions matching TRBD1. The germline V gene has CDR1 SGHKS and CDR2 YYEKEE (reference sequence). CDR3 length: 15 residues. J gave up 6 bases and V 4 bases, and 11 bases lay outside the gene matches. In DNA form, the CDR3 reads TGTGCCAGCAGCATCACGGGACAGGGTATCGGCGAGCAGTACTTC. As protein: CASSITGQGIGEQYF.

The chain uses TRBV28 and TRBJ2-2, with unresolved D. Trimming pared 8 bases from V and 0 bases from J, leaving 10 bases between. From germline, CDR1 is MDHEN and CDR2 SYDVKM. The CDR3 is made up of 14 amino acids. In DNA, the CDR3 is TGTGCCAGCTCAGTACCCCCGAACACCGGGGAGCTGTTTTTT. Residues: CASSVPPNTGELFF.

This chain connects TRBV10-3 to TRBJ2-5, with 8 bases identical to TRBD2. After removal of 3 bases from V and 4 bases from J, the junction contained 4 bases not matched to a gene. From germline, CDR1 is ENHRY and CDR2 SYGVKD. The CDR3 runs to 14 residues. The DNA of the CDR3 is TGTGCCATCAGTGATCCAGCGGGAGTAGAGACCCAGTACTTC. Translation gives CAISDPAGVETQYF.